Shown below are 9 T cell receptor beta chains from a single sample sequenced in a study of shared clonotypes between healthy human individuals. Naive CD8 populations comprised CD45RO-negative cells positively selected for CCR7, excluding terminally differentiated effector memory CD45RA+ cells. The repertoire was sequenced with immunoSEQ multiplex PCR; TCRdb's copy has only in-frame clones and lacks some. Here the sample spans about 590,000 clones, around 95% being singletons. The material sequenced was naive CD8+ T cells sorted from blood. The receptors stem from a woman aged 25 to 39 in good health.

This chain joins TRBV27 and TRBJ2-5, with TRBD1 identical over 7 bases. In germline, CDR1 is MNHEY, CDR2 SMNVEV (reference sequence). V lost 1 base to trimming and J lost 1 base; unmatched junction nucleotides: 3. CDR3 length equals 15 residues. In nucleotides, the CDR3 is TGTGCCAGCAGTTTATATGGACAGGCCCAAGAGACCCAGTACTTC. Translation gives CASSLYGQAQETQYF.

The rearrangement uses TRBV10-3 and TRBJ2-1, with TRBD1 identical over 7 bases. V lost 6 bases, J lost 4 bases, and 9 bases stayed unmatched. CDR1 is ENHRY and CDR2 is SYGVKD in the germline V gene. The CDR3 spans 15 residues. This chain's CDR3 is CAISHPLTGYNEQFF. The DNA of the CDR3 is TGTGCCATCAGCCACCCGCTGACAGGGTACAATGAGCAGTTCTTC.

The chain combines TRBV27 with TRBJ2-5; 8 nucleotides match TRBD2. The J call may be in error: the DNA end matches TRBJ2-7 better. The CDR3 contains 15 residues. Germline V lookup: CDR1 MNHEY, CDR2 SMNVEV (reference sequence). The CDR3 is CASSFVGTSSYEQYF. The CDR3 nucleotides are TGTGCCAGCAGCTTCGTTGGGACTAGCTCCTACGAGCAGTACTTC.

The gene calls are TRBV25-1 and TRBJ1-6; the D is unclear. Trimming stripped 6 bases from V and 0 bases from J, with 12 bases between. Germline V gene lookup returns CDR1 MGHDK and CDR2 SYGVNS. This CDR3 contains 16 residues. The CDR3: CASSLGTSSYNSPLHF. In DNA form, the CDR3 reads TGTGCCAGCAGCCTGGGTACTAGCTCCTATAATTCACCCCTCCACTTT.

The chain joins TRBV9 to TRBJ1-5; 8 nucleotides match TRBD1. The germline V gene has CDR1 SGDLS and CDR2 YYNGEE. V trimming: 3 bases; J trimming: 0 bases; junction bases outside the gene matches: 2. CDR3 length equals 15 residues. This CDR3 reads CASSGQGYSNQPQHF. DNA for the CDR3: TGTGCCAGCAGCGGACAGGGGTATAGCAATCAGCCCCAGCATTTT.

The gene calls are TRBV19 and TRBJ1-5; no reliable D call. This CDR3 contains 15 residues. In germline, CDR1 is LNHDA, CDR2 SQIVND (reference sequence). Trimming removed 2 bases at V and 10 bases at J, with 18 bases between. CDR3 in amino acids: CASSIPGSLGVPQHF. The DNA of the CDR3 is TGTGCCAGTAGTATACCCGGGTCCCTGGGTGTTCCCCAGCATTTT. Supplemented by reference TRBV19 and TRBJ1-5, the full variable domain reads DGGITQSPKYLFRKEGQNVTLSCEQNLNHDAMYWYRQDPGQGLRLIYYSQIVNDFQKGDIAEGYSVSREKKESFPLTVTSAQKNPTAFYLCASSIPGSLGVPQHFGDGTRLSIL.

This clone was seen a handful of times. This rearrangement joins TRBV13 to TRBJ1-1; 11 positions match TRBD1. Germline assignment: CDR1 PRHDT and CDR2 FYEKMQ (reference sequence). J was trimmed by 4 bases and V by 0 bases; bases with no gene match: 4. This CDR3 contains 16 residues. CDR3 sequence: CASSLGLGTGGTEAFF. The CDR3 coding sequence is TGTGCCAGCAGCTTAGGCCTTGGGACAGGGGGCACTGAAGCTTTCTTT.

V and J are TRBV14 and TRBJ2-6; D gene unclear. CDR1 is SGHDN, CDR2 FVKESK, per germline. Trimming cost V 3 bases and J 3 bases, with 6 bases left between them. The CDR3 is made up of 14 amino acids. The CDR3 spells CASSQRFGANVLTF. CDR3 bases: TGTGCCAGCAGCCAGCGGTTTGGGGCCAACGTCCTGACTTTC.

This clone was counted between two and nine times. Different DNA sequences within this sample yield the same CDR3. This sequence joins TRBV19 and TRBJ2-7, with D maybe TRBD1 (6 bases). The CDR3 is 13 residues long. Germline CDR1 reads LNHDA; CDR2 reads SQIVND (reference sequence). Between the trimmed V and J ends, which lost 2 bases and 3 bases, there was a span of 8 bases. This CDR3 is CASSITGLYEQYF. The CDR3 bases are TGTGCCAGTAGTATAACAGGGCTCTACGAGCAGTACTTC.